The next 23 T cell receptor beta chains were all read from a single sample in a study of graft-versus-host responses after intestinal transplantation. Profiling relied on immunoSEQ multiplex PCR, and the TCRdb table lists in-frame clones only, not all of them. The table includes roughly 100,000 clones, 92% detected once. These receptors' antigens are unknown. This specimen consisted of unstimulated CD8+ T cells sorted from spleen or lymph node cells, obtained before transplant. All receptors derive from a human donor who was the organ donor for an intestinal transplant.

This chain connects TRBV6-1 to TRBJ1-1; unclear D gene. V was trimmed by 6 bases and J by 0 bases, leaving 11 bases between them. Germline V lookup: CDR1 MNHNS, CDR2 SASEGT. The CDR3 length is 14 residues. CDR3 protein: CASSQLFMNTEAFF. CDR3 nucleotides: TGTGCCAGCAGCCAACTTTTCATGAACACTGAAGCTTTCTTT.

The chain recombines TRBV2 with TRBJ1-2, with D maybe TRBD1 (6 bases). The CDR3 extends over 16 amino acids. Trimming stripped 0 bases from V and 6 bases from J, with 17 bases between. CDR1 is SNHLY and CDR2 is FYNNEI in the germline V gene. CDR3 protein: CASSEAGDRPPNGYTF. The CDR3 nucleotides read TGTGCCAGCAGTGAAGCAGGCGACAGGCCACCGAATGGCTACACCTTC.

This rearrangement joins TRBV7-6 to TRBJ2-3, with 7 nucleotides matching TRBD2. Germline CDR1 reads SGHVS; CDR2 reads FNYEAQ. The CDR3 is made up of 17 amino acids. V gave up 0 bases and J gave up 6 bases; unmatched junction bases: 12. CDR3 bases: TGTGCCAGCAGCTTAGCGGTGGGAGCGGGGCGTCGGGATACGCAGTATTTT. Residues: CASSLAVGAGRRDTQYF.

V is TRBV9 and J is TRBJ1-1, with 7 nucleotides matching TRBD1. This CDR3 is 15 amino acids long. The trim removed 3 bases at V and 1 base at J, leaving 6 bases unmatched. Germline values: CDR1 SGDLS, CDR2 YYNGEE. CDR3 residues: CASSDIHRGNTEAFF. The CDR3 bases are TGTGCCAGCAGCGATATTCACAGGGGGAACACTGAAGCTTTCTTT.

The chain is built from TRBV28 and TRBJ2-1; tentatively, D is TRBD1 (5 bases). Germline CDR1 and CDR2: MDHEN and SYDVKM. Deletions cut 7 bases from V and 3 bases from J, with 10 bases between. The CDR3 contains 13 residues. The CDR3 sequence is CASNFQGYNEQFF. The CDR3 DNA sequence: TGTGCCAGCAACTTCCAGGGCTACAATGAGCAGTTCTTC.

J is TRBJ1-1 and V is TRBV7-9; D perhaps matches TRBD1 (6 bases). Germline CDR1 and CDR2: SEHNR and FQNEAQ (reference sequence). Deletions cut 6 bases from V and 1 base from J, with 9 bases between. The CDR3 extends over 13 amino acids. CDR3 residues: CASRTGRNTEAFF. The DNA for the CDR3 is TGTGCCAGCAGAACAGGGAGGAACACTGAAGCTTTCTTT.

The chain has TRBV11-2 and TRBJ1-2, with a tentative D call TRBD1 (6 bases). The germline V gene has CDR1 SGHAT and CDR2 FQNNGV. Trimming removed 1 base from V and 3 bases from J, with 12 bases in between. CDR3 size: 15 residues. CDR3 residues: CASSLGRGLYYGYTF. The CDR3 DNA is TGTGCCAGCAGCTTAGGCAGGGGCCTTTACTATGGCTACACCTTC. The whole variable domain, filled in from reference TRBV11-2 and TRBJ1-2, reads EAGVAQSPRYKIIEKRQSVAFWCNPISGHATLYWYQQILGQGPKLLIQFQNNGVVDDSQLPKDRFSAERLKGVDSTLKIQPAKLEDSAVYLCASSLGRGLYYGYTFGSGTRLTVV.

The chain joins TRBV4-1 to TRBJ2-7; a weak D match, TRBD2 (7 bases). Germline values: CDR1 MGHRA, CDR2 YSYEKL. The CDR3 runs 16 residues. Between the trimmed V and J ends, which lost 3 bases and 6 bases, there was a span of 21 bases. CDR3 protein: CASSHLPTAGGLEQYF. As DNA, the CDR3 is TGCGCCAGCAGCCACCTTCCAACCGCCGGGGGGCTCGAGCAGTACTTC.

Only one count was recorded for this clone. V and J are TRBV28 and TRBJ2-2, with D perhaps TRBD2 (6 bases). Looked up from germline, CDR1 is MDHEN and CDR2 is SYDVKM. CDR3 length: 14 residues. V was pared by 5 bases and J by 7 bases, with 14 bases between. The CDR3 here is CASSIPGTLGELFF. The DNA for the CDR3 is TGTGCCAGCAGTATCCCCGGGACTCTCGGGGAGCTGTTTTTT.

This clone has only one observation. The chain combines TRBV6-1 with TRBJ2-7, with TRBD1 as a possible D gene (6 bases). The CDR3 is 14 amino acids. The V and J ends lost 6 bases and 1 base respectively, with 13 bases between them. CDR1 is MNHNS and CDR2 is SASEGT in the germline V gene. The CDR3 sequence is CASSPQGPSYEQYF. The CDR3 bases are TGTGCCAGCAGCCCTCAGGGGCCGTCCTACGAGCAGTACTTC.

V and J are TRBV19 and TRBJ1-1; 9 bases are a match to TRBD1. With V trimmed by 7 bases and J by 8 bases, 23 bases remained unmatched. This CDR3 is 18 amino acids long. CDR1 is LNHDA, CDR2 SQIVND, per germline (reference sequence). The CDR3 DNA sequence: TGTGCCAGTACCCCCATGGGAGGGACAGGGCCCTTTTCCAGGGAAGCTTTCTTT. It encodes CASTPMGGTGPFSREAFF.

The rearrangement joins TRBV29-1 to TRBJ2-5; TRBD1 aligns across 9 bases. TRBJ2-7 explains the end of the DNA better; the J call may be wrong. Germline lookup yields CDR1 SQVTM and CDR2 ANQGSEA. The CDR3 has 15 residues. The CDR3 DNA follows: TGCAGCGTTGAAGACCCACAGGGGGCAGGGTACGAGCAGTACTTC. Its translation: CSVEDPQGAGYEQYF.

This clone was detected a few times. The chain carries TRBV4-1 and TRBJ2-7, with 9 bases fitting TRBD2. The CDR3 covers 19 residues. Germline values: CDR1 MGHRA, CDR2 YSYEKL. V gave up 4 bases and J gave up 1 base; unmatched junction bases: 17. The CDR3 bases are TGCGCCAGCAGCCCCACTGCCTGGGCTAGCGGGGACGCGTCCTACGAGCAGTACTTC. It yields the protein CASSPTAWASGDASYEQYF.

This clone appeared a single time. CDR3 amino acids: CASSQDEGGGDTEAFF. For the CDR3, the DNA is TGCGCCAGCAGCCAAGATGAGGGGGGAGGGGACACTGAAGCTTTCTTT. The genes are TRBV4-1 and TRBJ1-1; D perhaps matches TRBD1 (6 bases). The CDR3 covers 16 residues. Between the trimmed V and J ends, which lost 0 bases and 3 bases, there was a span of 14 bases. Germline CDR1 MGHRA, CDR2 YSYEKL.

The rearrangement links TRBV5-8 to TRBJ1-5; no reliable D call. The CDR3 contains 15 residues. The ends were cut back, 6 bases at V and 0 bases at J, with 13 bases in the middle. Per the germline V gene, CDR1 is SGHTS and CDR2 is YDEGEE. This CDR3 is CASTIIPSSNQPQHF. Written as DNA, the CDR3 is TGTGCCAGCACCATCATCCCTAGTAGCAATCAGCCCCAGCATTTT.

CDR3 nucleotides: TGTGCCAGCAGTTTATCTCCCGGGGAGCTGTTTTTT. This encodes CASSLSPGELFF. This chain joins TRBV28 and TRBJ2-2, with D hard to call. This CDR3 contains 12 residues. V lost 1 base and J lost 6, with 3 bases in between. Looked up from germline, CDR1 is MDHEN and CDR2 is SYDVKM.

CDR3 protein: CASSLVSLGELFF. DNA for the CDR3: TGTGCCAGCAGCTTAGTTTCACTCGGGGAGCTGTTTTTT. The chain uses TRBV11-2 and TRBJ2-2; D is uncertain. Germline CDR1 reads SGHAT; CDR2 reads FQNNGV. The CDR3 consists of 13 residues. Between the trimmed V and J ends, which lost 1 base and 7 bases, there was a span of 7 bases.

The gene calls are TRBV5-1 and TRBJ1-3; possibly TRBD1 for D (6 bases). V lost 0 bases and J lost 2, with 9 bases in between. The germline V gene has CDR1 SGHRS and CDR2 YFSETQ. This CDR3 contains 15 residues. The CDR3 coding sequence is TGCGCCAGCAGCTTGGGGGGGGGCACTGGAAACACCATATATTTT. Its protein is CASSLGGGTGNTIYF.

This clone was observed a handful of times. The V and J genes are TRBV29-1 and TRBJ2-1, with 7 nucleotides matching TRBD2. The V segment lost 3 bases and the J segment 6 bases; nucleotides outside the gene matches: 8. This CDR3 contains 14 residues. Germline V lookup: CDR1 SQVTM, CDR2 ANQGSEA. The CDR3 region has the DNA TGCAGCGTTGACTGGGCCAGGACTAGCAATGAGCAGTTCTTC. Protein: CSVDWARTSNEQFF.

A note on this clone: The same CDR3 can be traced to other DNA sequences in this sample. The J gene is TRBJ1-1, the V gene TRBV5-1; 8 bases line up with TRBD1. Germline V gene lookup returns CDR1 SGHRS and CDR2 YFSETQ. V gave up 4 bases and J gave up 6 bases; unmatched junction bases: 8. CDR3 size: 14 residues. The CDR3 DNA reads TGCGCCAGCAGCCCGGGATCAGGGGGCGCTGAAGCTTTCTTT. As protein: CASSPGSGGAEAFF.

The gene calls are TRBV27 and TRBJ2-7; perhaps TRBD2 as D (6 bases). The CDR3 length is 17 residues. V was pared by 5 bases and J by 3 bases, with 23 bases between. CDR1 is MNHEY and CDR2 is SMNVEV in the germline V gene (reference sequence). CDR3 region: CASSLIGRSTGGYEQYF. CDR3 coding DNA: TGTGCCAGCAGTCTTATCGGCCGTAGCACCGGGGGCTACGAGCAGTACTTC.

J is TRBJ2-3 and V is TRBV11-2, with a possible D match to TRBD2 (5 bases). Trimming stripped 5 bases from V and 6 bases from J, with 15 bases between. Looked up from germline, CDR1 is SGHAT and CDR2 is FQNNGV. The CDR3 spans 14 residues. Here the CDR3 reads CASSPDWQRDTQYF. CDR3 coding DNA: TGTGCCAGCAGCCCAGATTGGCAGCGGGATACGCAGTATTTT.

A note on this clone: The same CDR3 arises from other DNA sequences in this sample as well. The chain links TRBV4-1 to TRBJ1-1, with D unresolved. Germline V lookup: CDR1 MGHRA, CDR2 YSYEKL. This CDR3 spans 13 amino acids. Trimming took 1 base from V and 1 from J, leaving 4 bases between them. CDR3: CASSQGQNTEAFF. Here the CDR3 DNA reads TGCGCCAGCAGCCAAGGTCAGAACACTGAAGCTTTCTTT.